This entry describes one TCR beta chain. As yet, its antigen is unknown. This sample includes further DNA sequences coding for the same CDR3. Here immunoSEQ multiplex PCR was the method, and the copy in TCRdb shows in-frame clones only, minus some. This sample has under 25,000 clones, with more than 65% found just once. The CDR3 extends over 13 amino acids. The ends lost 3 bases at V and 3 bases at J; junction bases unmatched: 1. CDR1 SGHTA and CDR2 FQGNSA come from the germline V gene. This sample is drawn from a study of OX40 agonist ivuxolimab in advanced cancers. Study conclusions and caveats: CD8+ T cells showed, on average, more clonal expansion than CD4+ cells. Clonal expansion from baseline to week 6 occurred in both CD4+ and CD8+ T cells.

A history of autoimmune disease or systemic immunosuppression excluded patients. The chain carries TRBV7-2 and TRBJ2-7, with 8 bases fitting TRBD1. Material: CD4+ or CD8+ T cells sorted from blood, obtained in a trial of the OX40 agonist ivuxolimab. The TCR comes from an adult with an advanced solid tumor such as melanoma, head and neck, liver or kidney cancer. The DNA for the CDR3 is TGTGCCAGCAGCTTTGGACAGGGCTACGAGCAGTACTTC. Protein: CASSFGQGYEQYF. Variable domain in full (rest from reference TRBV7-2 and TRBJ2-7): GAGVSQSPSNKVTEKGKDVELRCDPISGHTALYWYRQSLGQGLEFLIYFQGNSAPDKSGLPSDRFSAERTGGSVSTLTIQRTQQEDSAVYLCASSFGQGYEQYFGPGTRLTVT.